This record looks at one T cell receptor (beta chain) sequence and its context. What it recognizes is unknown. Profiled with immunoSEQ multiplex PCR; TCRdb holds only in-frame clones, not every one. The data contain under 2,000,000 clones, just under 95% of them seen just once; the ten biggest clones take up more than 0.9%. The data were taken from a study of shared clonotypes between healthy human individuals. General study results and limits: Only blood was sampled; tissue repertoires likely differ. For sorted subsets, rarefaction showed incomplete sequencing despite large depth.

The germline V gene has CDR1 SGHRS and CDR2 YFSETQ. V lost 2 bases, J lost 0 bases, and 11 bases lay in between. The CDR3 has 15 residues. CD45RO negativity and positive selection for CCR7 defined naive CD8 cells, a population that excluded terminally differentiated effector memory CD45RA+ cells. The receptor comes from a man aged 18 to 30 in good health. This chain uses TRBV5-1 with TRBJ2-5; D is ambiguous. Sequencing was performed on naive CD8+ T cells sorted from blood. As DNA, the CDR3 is TGCGCCAGCAGCTTAGGCCAGTGGTACCAAGAGACCCAGTACTTC. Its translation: CASSLGQWYQETQYF.